The 21 T cell receptor beta chains in this list originate from one sample, sequenced in a study of control samples from healthy donors and cancer patients. Sequenced by immunoSEQ multiplex PCR; TCRdb stores in-frame clones only, minus some. The table has more than 95,000 clones, about 92% seen once. Sequenced sample: blood. All receptors derive from a man between 18 and 29 years old in good health.

The chain employs TRBV5-6 and TRBJ2-4; possible D gene TRBD1, 6 bases. The CDR3 has 13 residues. The V gene's germline CDR1 is SGHDT and CDR2 YYEEEE. Trimming removed 0 bases at V and 5 bases at J, with 6 bases between. The DNA for the CDR3 is TGTGCCAGCAGCTTGGGACAGGAAAACATTCAGTACTTC. Translated: CASSLGQENIQYF.

V usage is TRBV30 and J usage is TRBJ1-1; a possible D gene is TRBD1 (5 bases). The CDR3 has 14 amino acids. V lost 2 bases and J lost 6, with 16 bases in between. CDR1 is GTSNPN and CDR2 is SVGIG in the germline V gene (reference sequence). CDR3 residues: CAWSNGGEGAEAFF. For the CDR3, the DNA is TGTGCCTGGAGTAACGGAGGGGAAGGCGCTGAAGCTTTCTTT.

The J gene is TRBJ2-5, the V gene TRBV6-5, with D perhaps matching TRBD1 (6 bases). CDR3 size: 12 residues. Germline values: CDR1 MNHEY, CDR2 SVGAGI. Trimming left V 2 bases short and J 6 bases short, with 7 bases between. The chain's CDR3 is CASSYGGQTQYF. CDR3 in DNA: TGTGCCAGCAGTTACGGGGGCCAGACCCAGTACTTC.

The chain combines TRBV4-3 with TRBJ1-1, with a tentative D call TRBD1 (5 bases). There are 14 residues in the CDR3. V gave up 1 base and J gave up 1 base, with 7 bases separating them. Germline V lookup: CDR1 LGHNA, CDR2 YSLEER. DNA of the CDR3: TGCGCCAGCAGCCAAGCTAGGGGGAACACTGAAGCTTTCTTT. This gives the protein CASSQARGNTEAFF.

CDR3 bases: TGTGCCACCAGTGACCGTACAGGGACCGGGGAGCTGTTTTTT. Amino acid sequence: CATSDRTGTGELFF. The chain joins TRBV24-1 to TRBJ2-2; possibly TRBD1 for D (6 bases). Trimming took 4 bases from V and 5 from J, leaving 10 bases between them. The CDR3 totals 14 residues. The germline CDR1 and CDR2 sequences are KGHDR and SFDVKD.

V gene TRBV27 combines with J gene TRBJ2-3; 15 bases are a match to TRBD2. CDR3 length: 17 residues. CDR1 is MNHEY and CDR2 is SMNVEV in the germline V gene (reference sequence). V was pared by 6 bases and J by 6 bases, with 10 bases of the junction left unmatched. As DNA, the CDR3 is TGTGCCAGCAGCTGGACGGGACTAGCGGGAGGAGGGGATACGCAGTATTTT. It is translated as CASSWTGLAGGGDTQYF.

The chain recombines TRBV19 with TRBJ2-1, with 12 bases that match TRBD2. This CDR3 spans 19 amino acids. Germline trimming cut 7 bases from V and 0 bases from J; bases unmatched to any gene: 13. CDR1 LNHDA and CDR2 SQIVND come from the germline V gene (reference sequence). The CDR3 coding sequence is TGTGCCAGTATATACCGGGGACTAGCGGGCAGAAGCTCCTACAATGAGCAGTTCTTC. It translates to CASIYRGLAGRSSYNEQFF.

The CDR3 DNA is TGCGCCAGCAGCCATGGAACAGGGACAAGCTCCTACAATGAGCAGTTCTTC. Its protein product is CASSHGTGTSSYNEQFF. The chain is built from TRBV5-1 and TRBJ2-1; tentative D call: TRBD1 (6 bases). This CDR3 comprises 17 residues. Trimming left V 4 bases short and J 0 bases short, with 17 bases between. The germline gives CDR1 SGHRS, CDR2 YFSETQ.

The rearrangement joins TRBV7-9 to TRBJ2-7; 7 nucleotides line up with TRBD1. The CDR3 is made up of 15 amino acids. Germline V CDR1 and CDR2: SEHNR, FQNEAQ (reference sequence). Germline trimming cut 0 bases from V and 2 bases from J; bases unmatched to any gene: 4. The CDR3 DNA sequence: TGTGCCAGCAGCTTAGCACCGGGACAGACCTACGAGCAGTACTTC. This translates into CASSLAPGQTYEQYF.

This chain joins TRBV4-1 and TRBJ2-2; weak D call: TRBD2 (6 bases). The ends were cut back, 4 bases at V and 7 bases at J, with 13 bases in the middle. CDR1 and CDR2 from the germline V gene are MGHRA and YSYEKL. CDR3 length equals 14 residues. The CDR3: CASSPSLAGGELFF. The CDR3 DNA is TGCGCCAGCAGCCCATCACTAGCAGGCGGGGAGCTGTTTTTT.

This clone appeared once. The V and J genes are TRBV9 and TRBJ1-4; 10 bases map to TRBD1. Germline loops: CDR1 SGDLS, CDR2 YYNGEE. The CDR3 has 17 amino acids. Unmatched junction bases numbered 7, after V lost 3 bases and J lost 2 bases. CDR3 loop: CASSESGQGRTNEKLFF. CDR3 coding DNA: TGTGCCAGCAGCGAATCGGGACAGGGGAGGACTAATGAAAAACTGTTTTTT.

The chain employs TRBV6-6 and TRBJ2-1; D is unclear. V lost 4 bases and J lost 5, with 6 bases in between. Germline CDR1 and CDR2: MNHNY and SVGAGI (reference sequence). The CDR3 extends over 12 amino acids. CDR3 DNA sequence: TGTGCCAGCAGTTTGAATGACAATGAGCAGTTCTTC. Protein product: CASSLNDNEQFF.

The J gene is TRBJ1-1, the V gene TRBV18; TRBD1 matches 9 bases. CDR3 length: 16 residues. Germline assignment: CDR1 KGHSH and CDR2 LQKENI. V trimming: 0 bases; J trimming: 6 bases; junction bases outside the gene matches: 8. The chain's CDR3 is CASSPPINRGLAEAFF. The CDR3 bases are TGTGCCAGCTCACCACCGATAAACAGGGGGCTTGCTGAAGCTTTCTTT.

The genes are TRBV5-1 and TRBJ2-3; no definite D call. The germline V gene encodes CDR1 SGHRS and CDR2 YFSETQ. Trimming took 0 bases from V and 0 from J, leaving 5 bases between them. The CDR3 has 14 amino acids. The CDR3 loop reads CASSLDSSTDTQYF. The CDR3 DNA reads as TGCGCCAGCAGCTTGGACTCTAGCACAGATACGCAGTATTTT.

This chain joins TRBV27 and TRBJ2-3; D gene uncertain. Germline-derived CDR1 and CDR2 are MNHEY and SMNVEV (reference sequence). The V end lost 2 bases, the J end lost 3 bases, and 15 bases lay between the germline ends. This CDR3 is 16 amino acids long. CDR3 coding DNA: TGTGCCAGCAGTTTAGCTGGCGACCTCTGGACAGATACGCAGTATTTT. It yields the protein CASSLAGDLWTDTQYF.

This chain joins TRBV15 and TRBJ1-2; tentatively, D is TRBD1 (5 bases). Between the trimmed V and J ends, which lost 5 bases and 0 bases, there was a span of 16 bases. Per germline, CDR1 LNHNV and CDR2 YYDKDF (reference sequence). There are 16 residues in the CDR3. CDR3 amino acids: CATSPVGTGTNYGYTF. CDR3 nucleotides: TGTGCCACCAGCCCAGTGGGAACAGGTACTAACTATGGCTACACCTTC.

V is TRBV5-6 and J is TRBJ1-2; D is perhaps TRBD1 (5 bases). Trimming removed 4 bases at V and 2 bases at J, with 18 bases between. Germline V gene data show CDR1 as SGHDT and CDR2 as YYEEEE. This CDR3 has 16 amino acids. CDR3 sequence: CASSEEGRTKNYGYTF. In DNA, the CDR3 is TGTGCCAGCAGCGAGGAGGGACGGACTAAGAACTATGGCTACACCTTC.

In this sample, this clone turned up once. The rearrangement links TRBV4-2 to TRBJ2-1; maybe TRBD2 (6 bases). This CDR3 has 16 amino acids. Trimming took off 1 base at V and 5 bases at J, with 15 bases between the two ends. CDR1 is LGHNA and CDR2 is YNFKEQ in the germline V gene. CDR3 DNA sequence: TGTGCCAGCAGCCAAGGGAGGGATGGTGGAGACAATGAGCAGTTCTTC. It specifies CASSQGRDGGDNEQFF.

The genes are TRBV5-5 and TRBJ1-1; TRBD1 might be the D (5 bases). Germline lookup yields CDR1 SGHKS and CDR2 YYEKEE (reference sequence). The CDR3 loop spans 16 amino acids. V was clipped by 2 bases and J by 0 bases, with 14 bases between them. The CDR3 region is CASSLGVGIMNTEAFF. The CDR3 coding sequence is TGTGCCAGCAGCTTAGGGGTTGGGATCATGAACACTGAAGCTTTCTTT. The complete variable domain, with remaining parts taken from reference TRBV5-5 and TRBJ1-1, reads DAGVTQSPTHLIKTRGQQVTLRCSPISGHKSVSWYQQVLGQGPQFIFQYYEKEERGRGNFPDRFSARQFPNYSSELNVNALLLGDSALYLCASSLGVGIMNTEAFFGQGTRLTVV.

This clone was counted once. The chain employs TRBV20-1 and TRBJ1-1; D gene uncertain. The germline V gene has CDR1 DFQATT and CDR2 SNEGSKA (reference sequence). V was trimmed by 2 bases and J by 5 bases, leaving 3 bases between them. The CDR3 spans 10 residues. The CDR3 region is CSARKTEAFF. CDR3 nucleotides: TGCAGTGCTAGAAAGACTGAAGCTTTCTTT.

CDR3: CASSEFRDYDNEQFF. The CDR3 nucleotides are TGTGCCAGCAGTGAATTCCGGGACTATGACAATGAGCAGTTCTTC. This chain links TRBV2 with TRBJ2-1; 7 bases line up with TRBD2. Germline assignment: CDR1 SNHLY and CDR2 FYNNEI. The CDR3 runs 15 residues. With 2 bases clipped from V and 5 bases from J, the junction kept 6 bases outside the gene matches.